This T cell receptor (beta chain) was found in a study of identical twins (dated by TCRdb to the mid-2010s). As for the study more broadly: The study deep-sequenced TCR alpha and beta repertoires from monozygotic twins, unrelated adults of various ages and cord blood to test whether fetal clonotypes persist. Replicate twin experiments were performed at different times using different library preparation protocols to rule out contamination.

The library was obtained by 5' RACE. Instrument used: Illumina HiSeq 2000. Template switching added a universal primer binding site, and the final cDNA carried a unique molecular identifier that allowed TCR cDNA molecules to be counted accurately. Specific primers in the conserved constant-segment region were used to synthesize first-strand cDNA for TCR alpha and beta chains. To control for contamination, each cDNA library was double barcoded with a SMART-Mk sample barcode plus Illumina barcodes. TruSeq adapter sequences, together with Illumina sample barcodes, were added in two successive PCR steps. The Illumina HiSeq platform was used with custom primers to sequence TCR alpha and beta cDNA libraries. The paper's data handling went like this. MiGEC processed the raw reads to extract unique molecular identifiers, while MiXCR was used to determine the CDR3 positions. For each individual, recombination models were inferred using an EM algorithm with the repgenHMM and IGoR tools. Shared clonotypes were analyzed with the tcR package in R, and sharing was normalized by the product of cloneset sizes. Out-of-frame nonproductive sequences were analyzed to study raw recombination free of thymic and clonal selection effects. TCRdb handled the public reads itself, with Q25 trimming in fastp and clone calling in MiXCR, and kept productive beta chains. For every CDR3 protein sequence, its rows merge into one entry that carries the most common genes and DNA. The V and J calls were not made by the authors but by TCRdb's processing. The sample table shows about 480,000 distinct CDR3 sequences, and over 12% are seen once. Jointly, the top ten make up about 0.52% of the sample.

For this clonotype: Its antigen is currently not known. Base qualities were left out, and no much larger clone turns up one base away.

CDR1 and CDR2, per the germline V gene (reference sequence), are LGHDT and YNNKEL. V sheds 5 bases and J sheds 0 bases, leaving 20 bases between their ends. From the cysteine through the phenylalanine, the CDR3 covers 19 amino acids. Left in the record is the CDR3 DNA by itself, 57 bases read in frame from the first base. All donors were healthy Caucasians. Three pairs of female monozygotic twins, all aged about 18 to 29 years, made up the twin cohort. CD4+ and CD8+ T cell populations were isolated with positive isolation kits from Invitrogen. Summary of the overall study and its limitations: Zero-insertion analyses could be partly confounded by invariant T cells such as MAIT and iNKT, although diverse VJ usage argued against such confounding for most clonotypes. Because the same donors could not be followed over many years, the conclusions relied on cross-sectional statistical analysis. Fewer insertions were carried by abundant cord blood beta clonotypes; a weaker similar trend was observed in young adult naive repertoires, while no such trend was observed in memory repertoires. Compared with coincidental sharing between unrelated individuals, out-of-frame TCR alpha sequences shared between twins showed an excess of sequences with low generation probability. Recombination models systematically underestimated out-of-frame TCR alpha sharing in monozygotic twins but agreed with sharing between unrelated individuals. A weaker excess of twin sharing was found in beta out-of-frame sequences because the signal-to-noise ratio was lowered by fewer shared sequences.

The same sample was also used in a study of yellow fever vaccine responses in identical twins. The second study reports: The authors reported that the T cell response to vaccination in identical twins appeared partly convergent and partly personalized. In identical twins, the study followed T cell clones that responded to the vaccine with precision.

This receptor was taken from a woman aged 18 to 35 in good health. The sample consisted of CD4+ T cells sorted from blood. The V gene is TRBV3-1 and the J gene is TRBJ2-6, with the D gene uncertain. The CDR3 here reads CASSKGHSPVGSGANVLTF. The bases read TGTGCCAGCAGCAAAGGGCACAGCCCGGTTGGCTCTGGGGCCAACGTCCTGACTTTC.